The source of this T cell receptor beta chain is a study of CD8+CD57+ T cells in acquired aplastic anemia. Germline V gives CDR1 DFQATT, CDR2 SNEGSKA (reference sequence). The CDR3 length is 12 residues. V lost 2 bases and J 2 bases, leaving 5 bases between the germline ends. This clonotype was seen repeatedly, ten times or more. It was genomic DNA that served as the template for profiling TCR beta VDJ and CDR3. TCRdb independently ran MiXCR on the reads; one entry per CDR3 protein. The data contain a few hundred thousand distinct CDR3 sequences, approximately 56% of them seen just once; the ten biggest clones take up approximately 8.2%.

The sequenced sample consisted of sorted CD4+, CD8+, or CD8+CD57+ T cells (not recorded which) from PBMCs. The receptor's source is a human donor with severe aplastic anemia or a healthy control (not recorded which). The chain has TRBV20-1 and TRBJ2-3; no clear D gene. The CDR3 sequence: CSARITTDTQYF. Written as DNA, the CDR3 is TGCAGTGCTAGAATTACCACAGATACGCAGTATTTT.